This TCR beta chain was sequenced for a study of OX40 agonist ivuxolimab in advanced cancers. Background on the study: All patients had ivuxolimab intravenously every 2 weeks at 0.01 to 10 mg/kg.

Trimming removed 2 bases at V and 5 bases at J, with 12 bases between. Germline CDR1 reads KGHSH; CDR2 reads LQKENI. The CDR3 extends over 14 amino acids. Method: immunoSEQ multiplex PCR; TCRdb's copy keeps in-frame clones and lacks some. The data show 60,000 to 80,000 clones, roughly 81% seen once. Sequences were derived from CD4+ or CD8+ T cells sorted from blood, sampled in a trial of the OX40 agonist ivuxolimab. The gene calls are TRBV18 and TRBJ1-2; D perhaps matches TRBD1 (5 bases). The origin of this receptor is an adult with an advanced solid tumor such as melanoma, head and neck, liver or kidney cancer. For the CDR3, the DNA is TGTGCCAGCTCACCATCCGGGACCGATTATGGCTACACCTTC. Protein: CASSPSGTDYGYTF.